One TCR beta chain is described in this entry. The germline CDR1 and CDR2 sequences are SEHNR and FQNEAQ (reference sequence). The CDR3 is 18 residues long. V gave up 5 bases and J gave up 3 bases; unmatched junction bases: 10. The record originates from a study of blood T cell repertoires in COVID-19. Study as a whole: Acute and convalescent COVID-19 specimens originated in the United States, Italy and Spain.

Per the original data handling: For nucleated cells, counts were estimated from reference gene primer amplification. Method: immunoSEQ multiplex PCR; TCRdb's copy keeps in-frame clones and lacks some. V, J and clone size are taken as reported in that table, and D and trimming were inferred from the DNA itself. The sample holds over 350,000 clones; approximately 91% are singletons and the top ten take roughly 0.86%. Sequenced sample: PBMCs or T cells enriched from blood (not recorded which). The gene calls are TRBV7-9 and TRBJ2-2; 12 bases fit TRBD1. The sequence came from a woman in her forties who had been exposed to COVID-19. DNA for the CDR3: TGTGCCAGCAGCCCCGGGACAGGGGGCCGGGTTTACACCGGGGAGCTGTTTTTT. It yields the protein CASSPGTGGRVYTGELFF.